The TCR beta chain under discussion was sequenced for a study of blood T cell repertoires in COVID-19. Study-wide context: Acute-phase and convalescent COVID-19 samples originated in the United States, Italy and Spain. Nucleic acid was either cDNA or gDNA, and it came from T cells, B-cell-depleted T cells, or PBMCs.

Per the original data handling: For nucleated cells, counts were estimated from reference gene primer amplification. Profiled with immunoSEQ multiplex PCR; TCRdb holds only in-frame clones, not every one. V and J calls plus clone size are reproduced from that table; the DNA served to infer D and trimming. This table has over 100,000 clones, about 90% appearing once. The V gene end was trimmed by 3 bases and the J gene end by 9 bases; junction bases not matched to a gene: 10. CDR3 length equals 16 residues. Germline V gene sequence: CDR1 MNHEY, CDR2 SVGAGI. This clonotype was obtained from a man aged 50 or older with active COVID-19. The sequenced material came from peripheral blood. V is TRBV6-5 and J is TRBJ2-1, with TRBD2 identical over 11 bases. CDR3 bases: TGTGCCAGCAGTTATCCAACTAGCGGGAGACCCACTGAGCAGTTCTTC. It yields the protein CASSYPTSGRPTEQFF.